These 7 T cell receptor beta chains came from one sample sequenced in a study of T-cell memory formation after mild COVID-19. TCRdb redid the calling of the 5' RACE reads with MiXCR, one entry per CDR3 protein. Among under 300,000 distinct CDR3 sequences listed, 7.5% to 9.5% were seen once. Sequenced: PBMCs or a T cell subset sorted from them (not recorded which). Every receptor here comes from a man in his late teens or twenties who had mild COVID-19 (a few samples of this study predate the infection). Cell type and time point are not known.

This clonotype was detected many times. The chain is built from TRBV11-2 and TRBJ2-2; the match to TRBD1 covers 11 bases. V trimming: 3 bases; J trimming: 9 bases; junction bases outside the gene matches: 3. This CDR3 contains 14 residues. Per germline, CDR1 SGHAT and CDR2 FQNNGV. The CDR3 sequence: CASSLGQGDRELFF. CDR3 bases: TGTGCCAGCAGCTTGGGACAGGGGGACCGGGAGCTGTTTTTT.

The rearrangement links TRBV12-3 or TRBV12-4 to TRBJ2-1, with 11 nucleotides matching TRBD2. With V trimmed by 5 bases and J by 3 bases, 6 bases remained unmatched. The CDR3 contains 16 residues. This CDR3 reads CASSAWTSGRYNEQFF. The CDR3 DNA is TGTGCCAGCAGTGCCTGGACTAGCGGGCGCTACAATGAGCAGTTCTTC.

This clonotype came up many times. V and J are TRBV5-1 and TRBJ2-3; D is unresolved. Trimming cost V 4 bases and J 6 bases, with 9 bases left between them. The CDR3 length is 12 residues. Looked up from germline, CDR1 is SGHRS and CDR2 is YFSETQ. CDR3 loop: CASSQIGDTQYF. In DNA, the CDR3 is TGCGCCAGCAGCCAGATCGGCGATACGCAGTATTTT.

The chain has TRBV5-6 and TRBJ2-5; no firm D call. The CDR3 runs 13 residues. Trimming removed 4 bases at V and 7 bases at J, with 14 bases between. Germline lookup yields CDR1 SGHDT and CDR2 YYEEEE. The CDR3: CASSPVVGWTQYF. The CDR3 DNA follows: TGTGCCAGCAGCCCGGTCGTGGGTTGGACCCAGTACTTC.

CDR3: CASRGRGTGELFF. The CDR3 bases are TGTGCCAGCAGAGGTCGGGGCACCGGGGAGCTGTTTTTT. The genes are TRBV2 and TRBJ2-2; possibly TRBD2 for D (5 bases). V was shortened by 6 bases and J by 4 bases, with 9 bases between the two germline ends. The V gene's germline CDR1 is SNHLY and CDR2 FYNNEI. The CDR3 loop spans 13 amino acids.

The chain links TRBV7-3 to TRBJ1-1; perhaps TRBD1 as D (5 bases). The V gene's germline CDR1 is SGHTA and CDR2 FQGTGA. V was cut by 2 bases and J by 11 bases, with 18 bases left in between. The CDR3 is 14 residues long. The CDR3: CASSLAGPPVNAFF. The CDR3 DNA is TGTGCCAGCAGCTTAGCAGGGCCCCCGGTGAACGCTTTCTTT.

The chain carries TRBV20-1 and TRBJ1-6; D call uncertain. V dropped 7 bases and J dropped 6 bases, with 22 bases sitting between them. CDR3 length: 16 amino acids. The V gene's germline CDR1 is DFQATT and CDR2 SNEGSKA (reference sequence). The CDR3 loop is CSVVPPPAGINSPLHF. CDR3 in DNA: TGCAGTGTAGTACCCCCTCCGGCGGGAATTAATTCACCCCTCCACTTT.